This T cell receptor (beta chain) was recorded in a study of blood T cell repertoires in COVID-19. Study overall: The United States, Italy and Spain supplied acute and convalescent COVID-19 samples. Sources were T cells, B-cell-depleted T cells, or PBMCs; the material itself was cDNA or gDNA.

Under the authors' procedure: Nucleated cell number was recorded as an estimate derived from reference gene primer amplification. TCRdb's copy holds only in-frame clones and misses some; the assay was immunoSEQ multiplex PCR. The DNA gave D and trimming, while V, J and clone size come from that table. Here the sample spans 25,000 to 30,000 clones, almost 90% being singletons. What was sequenced was peripheral blood. This TCR derives from a man aged 65 to 85 with acute or convalescent COVID-19.

Here the CDR3 DNA reads TGTGCCAGCAGTCAACCTAGCGGCCCCTCCTACGAGCAGTACTTC. Residues: CASSQPSGPSYEQYF. The chain has TRBV27 and TRBJ2-7, with 7 bases identical to TRBD2. The CDR3 is 15 residues long. J lost 0 bases, V lost 5 bases, and 7 bases had no gene match. Germline CDR1 reads MNHEY; CDR2 reads SMNVEV (reference sequence).